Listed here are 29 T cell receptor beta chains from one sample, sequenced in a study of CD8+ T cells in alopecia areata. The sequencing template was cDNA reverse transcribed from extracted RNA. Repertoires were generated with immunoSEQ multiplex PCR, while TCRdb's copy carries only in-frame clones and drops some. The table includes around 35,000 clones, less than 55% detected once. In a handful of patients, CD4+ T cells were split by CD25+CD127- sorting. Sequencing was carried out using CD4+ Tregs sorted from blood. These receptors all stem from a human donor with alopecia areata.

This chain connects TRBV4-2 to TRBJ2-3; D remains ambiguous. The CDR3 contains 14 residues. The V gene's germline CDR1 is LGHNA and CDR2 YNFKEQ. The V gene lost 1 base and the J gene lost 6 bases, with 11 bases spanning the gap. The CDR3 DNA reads TGTGCCAGCAGCCAAGCCACCTACGCGGATACGCAGTATTTT. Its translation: CASSQATYADTQYF.

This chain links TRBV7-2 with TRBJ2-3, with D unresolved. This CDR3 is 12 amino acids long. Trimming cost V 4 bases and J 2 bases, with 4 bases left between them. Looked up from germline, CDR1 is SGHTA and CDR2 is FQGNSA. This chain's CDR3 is CASSSVTDTQYF. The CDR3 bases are TGTGCCAGCAGCTCCGTCACAGATACGCAGTATTTT.

The CDR3 reads CASSRSGRSNQPQHF. The DNA for the CDR3 is TGTGCCAGCAGTCGAAGTGGACGGAGCAATCAGCCCCAGCATTTT. The chain combines TRBV7-2 with TRBJ1-5; D gene ambiguous. This CDR3 spans 15 amino acids. V lost 6 bases, J lost 1 base, and 13 bases lay in between. Germline V gene lookup returns CDR1 SGHTA and CDR2 FQGNSA.

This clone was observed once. CDR3 loop: CASSEARRGGDTQYF. The CDR3 DNA follows: TGTGCCAGCAGTGAAGCGAGGCGGGGGGGAGATACGCAGTATTTT. This chain links TRBV2 with TRBJ2-3; TRBD2 matches at 9 bases. V lost 0 bases, J lost 5 bases, and 3 bases stayed unmatched. This CDR3 region has 15 residues. Germline CDR1 and CDR2: SNHLY and FYNNEI.

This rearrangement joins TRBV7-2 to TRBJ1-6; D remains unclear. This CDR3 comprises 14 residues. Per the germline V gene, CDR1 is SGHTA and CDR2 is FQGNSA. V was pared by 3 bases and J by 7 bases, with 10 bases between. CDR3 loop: CASSLERINSPLHF. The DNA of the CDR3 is TGTGCCAGCAGCTTGGAACGGATAAATTCACCCCTCCACTTT.

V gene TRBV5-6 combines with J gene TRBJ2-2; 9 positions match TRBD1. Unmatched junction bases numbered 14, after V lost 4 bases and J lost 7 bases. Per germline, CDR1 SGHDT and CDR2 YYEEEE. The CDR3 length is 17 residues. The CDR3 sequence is CASSEFNRDRASGELFF. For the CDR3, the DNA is TGTGCCAGCAGCGAGTTTAACCGGGACAGGGCGAGCGGGGAGCTGTTTTTT.

Here the CDR3 reads CASTGYREQYF. In DNA form, the CDR3 reads TGTGCCAGCACCGGGTACCGCGAGCAGTACTTC. This chain uses TRBV6-5 with TRBJ2-5; D gene uncertain. The DNA end is a closer match to TRBJ2-7, so the J assignment may be wrong. Germline V CDR1 and CDR2: MNHEY, SVGAGI. CDR3 length: 11 residues.

The CDR3 DNA follows: TGTGCCAGCGCCGGGACAGGCCACACCGGGGAGCTGTTTTTT. The encoded protein is CASAGTGHTGELFF. The chain couples TRBV27 to TRBJ2-2; 8 bases agree with TRBD1. Germline assignment: CDR1 MNHEY and CDR2 SMNVEV (reference sequence). J was trimmed by 3 bases and V by 8 bases; bases with no gene match: 5. This CDR3 region has 14 residues.

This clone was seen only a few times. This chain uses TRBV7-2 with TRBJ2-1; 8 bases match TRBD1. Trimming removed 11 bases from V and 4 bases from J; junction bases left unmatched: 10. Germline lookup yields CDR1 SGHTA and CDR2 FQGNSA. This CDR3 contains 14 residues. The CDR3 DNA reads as TGTGCCGCAGCCGGCGGGGACAGGTACAATGAGCAGTTCTTC. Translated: CAAAGGDRYNEQFF.

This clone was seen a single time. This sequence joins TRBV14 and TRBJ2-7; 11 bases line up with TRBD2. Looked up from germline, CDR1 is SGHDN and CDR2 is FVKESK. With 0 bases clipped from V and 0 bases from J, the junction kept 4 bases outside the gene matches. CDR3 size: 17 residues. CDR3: CASSQDLGLAGSYEQYF. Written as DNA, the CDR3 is TGTGCCAGCAGCCAAGATTTAGGACTAGCGGGCTCCTACGAGCAGTACTTC.

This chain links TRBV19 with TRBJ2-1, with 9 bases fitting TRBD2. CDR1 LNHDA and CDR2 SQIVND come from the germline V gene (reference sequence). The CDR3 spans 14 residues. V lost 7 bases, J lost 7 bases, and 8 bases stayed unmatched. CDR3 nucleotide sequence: TGTGCCAGTAAGGATCTAGCGGGACGGAATGAGCAGTTCTTC. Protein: CASKDLAGRNEQFF.

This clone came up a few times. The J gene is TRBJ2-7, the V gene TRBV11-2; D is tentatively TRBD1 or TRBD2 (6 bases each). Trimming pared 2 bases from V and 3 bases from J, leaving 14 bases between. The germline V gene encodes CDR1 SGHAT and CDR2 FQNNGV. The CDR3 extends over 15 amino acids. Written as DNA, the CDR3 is TGTGCCAGCAGCTTAAGTTTAGGGGGGAACTACGAGCAGTACTTC. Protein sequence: CASSLSLGGNYEQYF. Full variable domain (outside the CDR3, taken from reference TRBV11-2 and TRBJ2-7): EAGVAQSPRYKIIEKRQSVAFWCNPISGHATLYWYQQILGQGPKLLIQFQNNGVVDDSQLPKDRFSAERLKGVDSTLKIQPAKLEDSAVYLCASSLSLGGNYEQYFGPGTRLTVT.

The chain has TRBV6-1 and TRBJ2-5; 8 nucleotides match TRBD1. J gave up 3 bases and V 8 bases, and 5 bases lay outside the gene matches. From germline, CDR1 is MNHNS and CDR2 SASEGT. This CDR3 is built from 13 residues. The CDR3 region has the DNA TGTGCCAGCCATGACAGGGGCAAAGAGACCCAGTACTTC. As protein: CASHDRGKETQYF.

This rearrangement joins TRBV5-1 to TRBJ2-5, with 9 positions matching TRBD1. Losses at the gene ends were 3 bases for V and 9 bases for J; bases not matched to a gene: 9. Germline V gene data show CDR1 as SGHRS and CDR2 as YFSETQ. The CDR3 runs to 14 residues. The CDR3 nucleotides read TGCGCCAGCAGCTCCGGGACAGGGTCCGAGGCCCAGTACTTC. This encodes CASSSGTGSEAQYF.

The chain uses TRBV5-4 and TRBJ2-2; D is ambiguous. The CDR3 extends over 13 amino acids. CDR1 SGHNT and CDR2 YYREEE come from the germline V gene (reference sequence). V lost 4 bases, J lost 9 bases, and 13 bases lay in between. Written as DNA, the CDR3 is TGTGCCAGCAGCCCAGAGGTTTCGAGGGAGCTGTTTTTT. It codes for CASSPEVSRELFF.

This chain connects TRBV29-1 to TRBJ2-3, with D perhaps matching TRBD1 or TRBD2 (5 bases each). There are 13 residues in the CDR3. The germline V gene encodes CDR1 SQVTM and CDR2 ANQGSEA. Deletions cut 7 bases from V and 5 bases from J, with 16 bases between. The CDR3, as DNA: TGCAGCGCCCCCGGGTGGGGGATAGATACGCAGTATTTT. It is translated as CSAPGWGIDTQYF.

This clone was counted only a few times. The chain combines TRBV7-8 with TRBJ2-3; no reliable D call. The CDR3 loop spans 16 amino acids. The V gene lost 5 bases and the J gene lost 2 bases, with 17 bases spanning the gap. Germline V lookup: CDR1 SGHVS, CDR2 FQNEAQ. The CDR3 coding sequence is TGTGCCAGCAGCCTGACAACGAGGACGTTCACAGATACGCAGTATTTT. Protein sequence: CASSLTTRTFTDTQYF.

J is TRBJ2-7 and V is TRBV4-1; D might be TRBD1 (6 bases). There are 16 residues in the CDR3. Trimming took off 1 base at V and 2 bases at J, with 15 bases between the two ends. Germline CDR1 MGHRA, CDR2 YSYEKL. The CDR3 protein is CASSQGLRWDTYEQYF. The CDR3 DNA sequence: TGCGCCAGCAGCCAAGGGTTACGTTGGGACACCTACGAGCAGTACTTC.

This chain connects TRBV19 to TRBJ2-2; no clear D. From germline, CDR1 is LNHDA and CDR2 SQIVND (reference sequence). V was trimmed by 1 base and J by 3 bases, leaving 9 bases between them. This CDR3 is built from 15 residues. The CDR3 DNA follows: TGTGCCAGTAGTATAGGTCAGAAGTACACCGGGGAGCTGTTTTTT. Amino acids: CASSIGQKYTGELFF.

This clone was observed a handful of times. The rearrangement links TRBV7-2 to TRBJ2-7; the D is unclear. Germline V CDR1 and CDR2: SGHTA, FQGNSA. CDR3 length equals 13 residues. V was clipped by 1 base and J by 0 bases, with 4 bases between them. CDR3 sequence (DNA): TGTGCCAGCAGCTTAGAAAGCTCCTACGAGCAGTACTTC. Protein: CASSLESSYEQYF.

CDR3 coding DNA: TGCGCCAGCAGCCGGGAGGGTCTAAATGAGCAGTTCTTC. Encoded protein: CASSREGLNEQFF. The V and J genes are TRBV5-1 and TRBJ2-1, with 8 bases matching TRBD2. Germline lookup yields CDR1 SGHRS and CDR2 YFSETQ. Germline trimming cut 4 bases from V and 7 bases from J; bases unmatched to any gene: 4. This CDR3 is built from 13 residues.

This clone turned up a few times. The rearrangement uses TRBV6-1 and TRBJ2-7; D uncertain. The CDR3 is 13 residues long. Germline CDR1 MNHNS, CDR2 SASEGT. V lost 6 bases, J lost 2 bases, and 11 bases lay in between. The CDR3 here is CASRRDTTYEQYF. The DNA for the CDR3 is TGTGCCAGCAGGCGAGACACCACCTACGAGCAGTACTTC.

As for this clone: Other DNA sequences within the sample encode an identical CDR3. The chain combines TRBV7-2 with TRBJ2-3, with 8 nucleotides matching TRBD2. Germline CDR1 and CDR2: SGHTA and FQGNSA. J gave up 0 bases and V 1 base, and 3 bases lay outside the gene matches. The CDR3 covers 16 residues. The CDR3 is CASSLVPSGSTDTQYF. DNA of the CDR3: TGTGCCAGCAGCTTAGTTCCTAGCGGGAGCACAGATACGCAGTATTTT.

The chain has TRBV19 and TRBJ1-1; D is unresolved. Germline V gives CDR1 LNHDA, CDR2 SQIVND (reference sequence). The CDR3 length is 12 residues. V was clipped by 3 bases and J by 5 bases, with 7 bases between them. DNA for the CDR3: TGTGCCAGTAGTATTCGGAGGACTGAAGCTTTCTTT. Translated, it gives CASSIRRTEAFF.

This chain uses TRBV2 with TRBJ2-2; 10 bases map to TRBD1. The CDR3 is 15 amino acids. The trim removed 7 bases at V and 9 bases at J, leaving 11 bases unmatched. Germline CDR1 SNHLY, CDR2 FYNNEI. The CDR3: CASTLLGTGARELFF. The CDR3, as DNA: TGTGCCAGCACCTTGCTGGGGACAGGGGCCCGGGAGCTGTTTTTT.

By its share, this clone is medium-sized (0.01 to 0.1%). The CDR3 region has the DNA TGTGCCAGCAGACCAGCGGCGGGATCGAACACCGGGGAGCTGTTTTTT. Residues: CASRPAAGSNTGELFF. This chain connects TRBV7-9 to TRBJ2-2; tentatively, D is TRBD2 (6 bases). CDR3 length: 16 amino acids. In germline, CDR1 is SEHNR, CDR2 FQNEAQ (reference sequence). Trimming pared 6 bases from V and 0 bases from J, leaving 14 bases between.

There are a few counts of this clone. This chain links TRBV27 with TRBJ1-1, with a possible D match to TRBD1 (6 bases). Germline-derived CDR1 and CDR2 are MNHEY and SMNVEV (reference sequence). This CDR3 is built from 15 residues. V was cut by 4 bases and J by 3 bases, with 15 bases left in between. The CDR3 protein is CASSYQGPGYTEAFF. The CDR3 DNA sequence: TGTGCCAGCAGTTATCAGGGGCCGGGGTACACTGAAGCTTTCTTT.

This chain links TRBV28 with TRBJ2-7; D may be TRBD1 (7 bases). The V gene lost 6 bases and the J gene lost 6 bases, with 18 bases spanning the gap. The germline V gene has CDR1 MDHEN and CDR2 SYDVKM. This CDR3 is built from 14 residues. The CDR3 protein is CASSPAAGGGEQYF. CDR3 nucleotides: TGTGCCAGCAGCCCCGCGGCAGGGGGAGGCGAGCAGTACTTC.

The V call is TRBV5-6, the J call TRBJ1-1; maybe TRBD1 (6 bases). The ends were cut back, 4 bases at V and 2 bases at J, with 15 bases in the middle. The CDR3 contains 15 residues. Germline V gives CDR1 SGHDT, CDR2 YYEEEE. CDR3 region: CASSDLTGGNTEAFF. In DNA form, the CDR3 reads TGTGCCAGCAGCGACCTTACGGGGGGCAACACTGAAGCTTTCTTT.